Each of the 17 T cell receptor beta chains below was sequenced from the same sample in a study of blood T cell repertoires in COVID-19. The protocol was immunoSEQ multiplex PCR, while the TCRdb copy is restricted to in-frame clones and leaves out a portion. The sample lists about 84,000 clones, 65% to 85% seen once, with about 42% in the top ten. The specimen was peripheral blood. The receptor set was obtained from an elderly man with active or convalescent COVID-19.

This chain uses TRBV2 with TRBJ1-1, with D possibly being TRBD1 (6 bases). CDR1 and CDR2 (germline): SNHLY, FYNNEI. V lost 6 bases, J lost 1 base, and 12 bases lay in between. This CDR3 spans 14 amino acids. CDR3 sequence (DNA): TGTGCCAGCAGGAGGGGGGGGACGAACACTGAAGCTTTCTTT. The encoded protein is CASRRGGTNTEAFF.

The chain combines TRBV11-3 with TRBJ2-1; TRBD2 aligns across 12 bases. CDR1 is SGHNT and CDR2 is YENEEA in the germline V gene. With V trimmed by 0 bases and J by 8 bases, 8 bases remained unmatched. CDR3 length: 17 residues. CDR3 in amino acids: CASSLDGLAGNFDEQFF. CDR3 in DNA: TGTGCCAGCAGCTTAGATGGACTAGCGGGAAATTTCGATGAGCAGTTCTTC. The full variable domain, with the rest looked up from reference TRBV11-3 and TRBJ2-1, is EAGVVQSPRYKIIEKKQPVAFWCNPISGHNTLYWYLQNLGQGPELLIRYENEEAVDDSQLPKDRFSAERLKGVDSTLKIQPAELGDSAVYLCASSLDGLAGNFDEQFFGPGTRLTVL.

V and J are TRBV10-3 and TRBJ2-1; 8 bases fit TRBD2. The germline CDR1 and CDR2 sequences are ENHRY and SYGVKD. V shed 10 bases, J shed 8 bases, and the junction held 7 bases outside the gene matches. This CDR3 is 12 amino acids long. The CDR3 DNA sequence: TGTGCCACCCGGGGGGGGCGATATGAGCAGTTCTTC. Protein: CATRGGRYEQFF.

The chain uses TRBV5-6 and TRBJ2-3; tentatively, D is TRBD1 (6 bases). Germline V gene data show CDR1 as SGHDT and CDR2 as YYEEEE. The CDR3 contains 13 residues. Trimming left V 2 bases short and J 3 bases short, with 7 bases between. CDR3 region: CASSFTGTDTQYF. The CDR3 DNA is TGTGCCAGCAGCTTCACAGGGACAGATACGCAGTATTTT.

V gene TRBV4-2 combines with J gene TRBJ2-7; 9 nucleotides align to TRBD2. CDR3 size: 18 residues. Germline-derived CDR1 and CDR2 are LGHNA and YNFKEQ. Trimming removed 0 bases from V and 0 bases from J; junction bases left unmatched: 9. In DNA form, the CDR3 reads TGTGCCAGCAGCCAAGATTCTAGCGGGACGACCTACTCCTACGAGCAGTACTTC. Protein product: CASSQDSSGTTYSYEQYF.

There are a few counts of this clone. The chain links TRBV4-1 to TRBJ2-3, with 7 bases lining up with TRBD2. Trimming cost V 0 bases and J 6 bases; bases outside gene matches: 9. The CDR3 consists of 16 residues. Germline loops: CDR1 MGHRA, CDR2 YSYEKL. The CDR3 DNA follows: TGCGCCAGCAGCCAAGAGGTGGCCCGACTAGCCGATACGCAGTATTTT. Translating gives CASSQEVARLADTQYF.

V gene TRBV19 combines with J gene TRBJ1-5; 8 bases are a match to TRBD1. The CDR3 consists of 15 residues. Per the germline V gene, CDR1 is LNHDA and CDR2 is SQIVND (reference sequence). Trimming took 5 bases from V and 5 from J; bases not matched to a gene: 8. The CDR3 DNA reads TGTGCCAGTAGTCGTAGACAGGGGACGGATCAGCCCCAGCATTTT. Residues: CASSRRQGTDQPQHF.

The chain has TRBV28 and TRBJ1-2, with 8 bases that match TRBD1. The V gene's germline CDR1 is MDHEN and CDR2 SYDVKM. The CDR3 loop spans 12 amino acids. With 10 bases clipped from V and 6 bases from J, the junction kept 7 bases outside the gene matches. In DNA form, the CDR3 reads TGTGCCACCGTCTTGACAGGGGATGGCTACACCTTC. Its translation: CATVLTGDGYTF.

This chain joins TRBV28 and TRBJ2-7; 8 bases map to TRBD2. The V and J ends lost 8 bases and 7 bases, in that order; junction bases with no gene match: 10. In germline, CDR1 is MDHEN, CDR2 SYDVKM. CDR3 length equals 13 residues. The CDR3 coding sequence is TGTGCCAGCTCCGGAGCGGGGGTGAGGGAGCAGTACTTC. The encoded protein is CASSGAGVREQYF.

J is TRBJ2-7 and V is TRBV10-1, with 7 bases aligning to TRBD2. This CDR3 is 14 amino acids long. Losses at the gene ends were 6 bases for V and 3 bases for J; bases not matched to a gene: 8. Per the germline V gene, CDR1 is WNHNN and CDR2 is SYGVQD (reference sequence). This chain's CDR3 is CASRVAGYDYEQYF. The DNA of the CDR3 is TGCGCCAGCAGAGTAGCGGGCTACGACTACGAGCAGTACTTC.

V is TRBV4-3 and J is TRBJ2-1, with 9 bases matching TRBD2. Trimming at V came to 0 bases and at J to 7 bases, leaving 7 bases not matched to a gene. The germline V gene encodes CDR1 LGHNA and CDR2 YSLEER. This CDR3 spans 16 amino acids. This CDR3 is CASSQESGGFGNEQFF. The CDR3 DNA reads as TGCGCCAGCAGCCAAGAAAGCGGGGGGTTCGGGAATGAGCAGTTCTTC.

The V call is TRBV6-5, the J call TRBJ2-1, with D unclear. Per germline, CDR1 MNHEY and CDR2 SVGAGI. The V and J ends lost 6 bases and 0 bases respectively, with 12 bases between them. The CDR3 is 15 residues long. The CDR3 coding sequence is TGTGCCAGCAGACCCATAGCTCCCTCCTACAATGAGCAGTTCTTC. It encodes CASRPIAPSYNEQFF.

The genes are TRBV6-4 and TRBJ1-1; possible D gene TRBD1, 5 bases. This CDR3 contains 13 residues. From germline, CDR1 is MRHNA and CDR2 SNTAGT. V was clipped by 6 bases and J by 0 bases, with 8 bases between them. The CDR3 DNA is TGTGCCAGCAGCCAGGGTCTGAACACTGAAGCTTTCTTT. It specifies CASSQGLNTEAFF.

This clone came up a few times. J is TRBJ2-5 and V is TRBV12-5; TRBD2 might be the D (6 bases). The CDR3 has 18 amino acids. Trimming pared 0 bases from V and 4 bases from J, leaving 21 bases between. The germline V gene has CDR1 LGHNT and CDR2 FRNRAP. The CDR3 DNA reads TGTGCTAGTGGTTTGGTAATCGGGGGTCAAGCTCTAGGAGAGACCCAGTACTTC. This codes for CASGLVIGGQALGETQYF. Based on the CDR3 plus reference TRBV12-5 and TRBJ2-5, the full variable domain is DARVTQTPRHKVTEMGQEVTMRCQPILGHNTVFWYRQTMMQGLELLAYFRNRAPLDDSGMPKDRFSAEMPDATLATLKIQPSEPRDSAVYFCASGLVIGGQALGETQYFGPGTRLLVL.

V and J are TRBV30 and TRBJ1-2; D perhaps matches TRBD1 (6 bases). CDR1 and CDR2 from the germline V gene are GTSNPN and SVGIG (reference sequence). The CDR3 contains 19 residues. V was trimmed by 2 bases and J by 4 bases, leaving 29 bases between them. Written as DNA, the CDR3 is TGTGCCTGGAGTAGAGTAGGTTTACGGGACAACCATTCCCCCTATGGCTACACCTTC. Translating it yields CAWSRVGLRDNHSPYGYTF. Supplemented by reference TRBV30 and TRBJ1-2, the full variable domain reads SQTIHQWPATLVQPVGSPLSLECTVEGTSNPNLYWYRQAAGRGLQLLFYSVGIGQISSEVPQNLSASRPQDRQFILSSKKLLLSDSGFYLCAWSRVGLRDNHSPYGYTFGSGTRLTVV.

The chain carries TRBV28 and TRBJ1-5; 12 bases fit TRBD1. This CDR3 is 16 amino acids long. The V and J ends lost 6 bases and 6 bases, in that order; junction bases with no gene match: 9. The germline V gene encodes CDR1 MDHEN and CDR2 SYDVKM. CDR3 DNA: TGTGCCAGCAGGCCCGGGACAGGGGGCTTGAGTCAGCCCCAGCATTTT. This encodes CASRPGTGGLSQPQHF.

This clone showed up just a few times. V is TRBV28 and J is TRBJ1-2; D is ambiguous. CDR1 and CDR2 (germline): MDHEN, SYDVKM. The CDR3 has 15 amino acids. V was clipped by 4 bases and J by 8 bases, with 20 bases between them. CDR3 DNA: TGTGCCAGCAGTTCTGCAACGTCCCTTATTGGCGGCTACACCTTC. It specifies CASSSATSLIGGYTF.